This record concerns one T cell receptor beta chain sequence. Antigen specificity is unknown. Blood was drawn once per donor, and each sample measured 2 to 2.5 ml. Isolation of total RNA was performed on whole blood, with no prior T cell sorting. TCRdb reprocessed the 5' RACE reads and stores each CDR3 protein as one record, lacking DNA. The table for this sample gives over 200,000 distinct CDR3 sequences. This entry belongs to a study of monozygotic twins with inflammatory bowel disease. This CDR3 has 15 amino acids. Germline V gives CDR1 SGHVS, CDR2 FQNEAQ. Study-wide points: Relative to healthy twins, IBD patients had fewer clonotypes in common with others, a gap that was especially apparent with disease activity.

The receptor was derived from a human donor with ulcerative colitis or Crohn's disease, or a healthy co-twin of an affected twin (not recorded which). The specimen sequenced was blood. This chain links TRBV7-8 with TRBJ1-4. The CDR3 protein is CASSPGKRANEKLFF.